This TCR beta chain was documented in a study of T cells after yellow fever vaccination. TCRdb recomputed calls from the 5' RACE reads with MiXCR, one row per CDR3 protein. The table records about 500,000 distinct CDR3 sequences, about 17% of them present only once. The CDR3 runs 15 residues. Germline V gives CDR1 LGHNA, CDR2 YSLEER. With V trimmed by 3 bases and J by 2 bases, 3 bases remained unmatched. Material: PBMCs, obtained about 5 days after the first yellow fever vaccination. The sequence came from a man aged 18 to 35 who received the YFV17D yellow fever vaccine. V gene TRBV4-3 combines with J gene TRBJ1-2; 10 positions agree with TRBD1. DNA for the CDR3: TGCGCCAGCAGCCAGGGGACAGGGGACAACTATGGCTACACCTTC. Translated: CASSQGTGDNYGYTF.